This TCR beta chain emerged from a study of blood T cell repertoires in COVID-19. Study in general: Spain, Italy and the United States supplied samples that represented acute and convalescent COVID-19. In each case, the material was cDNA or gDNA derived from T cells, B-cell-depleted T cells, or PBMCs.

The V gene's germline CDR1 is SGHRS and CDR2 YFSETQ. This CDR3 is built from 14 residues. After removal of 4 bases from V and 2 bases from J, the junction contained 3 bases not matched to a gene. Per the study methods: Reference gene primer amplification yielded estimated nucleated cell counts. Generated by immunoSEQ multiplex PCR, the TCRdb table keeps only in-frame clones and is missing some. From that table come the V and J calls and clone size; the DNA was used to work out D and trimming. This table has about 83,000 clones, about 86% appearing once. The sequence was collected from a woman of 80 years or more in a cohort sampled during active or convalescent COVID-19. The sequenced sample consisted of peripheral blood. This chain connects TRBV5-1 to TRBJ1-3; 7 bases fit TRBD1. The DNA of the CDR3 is TGCGCCAGCAGCGGAGGGACAGCTGGAAACACCATATATTTT. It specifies CASSGGTAGNTIYF.